The rows below give T cell receptor beta chains drawn from one sample of a study of human T cells and chemical hapten exposure. TCRdb recomputed calls from the RACE reads with MiXCR, one row per CDR3 protein. The sample contains about 92,000 distinct CDR3 sequences, about 11% of which appear only once. The material sequenced was whole blood, taken in connection with sensitization to the hapten diphenylcyclopropenone (DPC). The receptor set was obtained from a woman under 40 with alopecia areata. Some clones in this sample may be carry-over from other donors' samples. The CDR3 runs from the conserved cysteine through the conserved F or W. D genes are given only for firm matches. For some rows the clone size is stated as once, few or many, or as a class when expanded; others skip it.

clone_size d_call j_call v_call cdr3_aa cdr3_nt
many . TRBJ2-5 TRBV7-7 CASSLVTQETQYF TGTGCCAGCAGCTTAGTGACCCAAGAGACCCAGTACTTC
. TRBD2 TRBJ2-3 TRBV29-1 CSVGTSEIDTQYF TGCAGCGTTGGAACTAGCGAGATAGATACGCAGTATTTT
many TRBD1 TRBJ2-2 TRBV7-2 CASSPNRGDTGELFF TGTGCCAGCAGCCCCAACAGGGGAGACACCGGGGAGCTGTTTTTT
many . TRBJ2-2 TRBV28 CATYFSGTGELFF TGTGCCACTTATTTTTCGGGCACCGGGGAGCTGTTTTTT
many . TRBJ2-2 TRBV29-1 CSVEGGDHPGELFF TGCAGCGTTGAGGGAGGAGACCACCCCGGGGAGCTGTTTTTT
. . TRBJ1-1 TRBV10-3 CAISATLNTEAFF TGTGCCATCAGCGCGACCTTGAACACTGAAGCTTTCTTT
few . TRBJ2-3 TRBV5-1 CASSLAPAGMGDTQYF TGCGCCAGCAGCTTGGCCCCGGCGGGGATGGGAGATACGCAGTATTTT
. . TRBJ2-3 TRBV28 CASSSPRGSTDTQYF TGTGCCAGCAGTTCCCCTCGCGGCAGCACAGATACGCAGTATTTT
many . TRBJ1-2 TRBV27 CASSLSFPGRGYTF TGTGCCAGCAGTTTATCTTTCCCAGGGCGCGGCTACACCTTC
few TRBD1 TRBJ2-3 TRBV12-3/TRBV12-4 CASSLARSGTGMNTDTQYF TGTGCCAGCAGTTTAGCGCGGTCCGGGACAGGGATGAACACAGATACGCAGTATTTT
few . TRBJ1-4 TRBV7-7 CASSFGVAERETNEKLFF TGTGCCAGCAGCTTCGGGGTCGCGGAGAGGGAAACTAATGAAAAACTGTTTTTT
. . TRBJ1-4 TRBV5-1 CASSLVRADYHEKLFF TGCGCCAGCAGCTTGGTCCGGGCGGATTACCATGAAAAACTGTTTTTT
. . TRBJ2-5 TRBV5-1 CASSSGGLETQYF TGCGCCAGCAGCTCTGGGGGGCTTGAGACCCAGTACTTC
many TRBD1 TRBJ1-2 TRBV4-1 CASSQPGQVLYYGYTF TGCGCCAGCAGCCAACCGGGACAGGTCCTATACTATGGCTACACCTTC
many TRBD1 TRBJ2-2 TRBV24-1 CATSDPGQGGTGELFF TGTGCCACCAGTGACCCCGGACAGGGCGGCACCGGGGAGCTGTTTTTT
few . TRBJ1-4 TRBV20-1 CSATGRGATNEKLFF TGCAGTGCTACCGGACGGGGTGCAACTAATGAAAAACTGTTTTTT
many . TRBJ2-1 TRBV11-2 CASRQTTYNEQFF TGTGCCAGCAGACAGACCACCTACAATGAGCAGTTCTTC
. TRBD1 TRBJ1-2 TRBV12-3/TRBV12-4 CATKQGLPNYGYTF TGTGCCACCAAACAGGGGCTCCCTAACTATGGCTACACCTTC
many TRBD2 TRBJ2-5 TRBV11-2 CASSPRGLAERSPQYF TGTGCCAGCAGCCCCCGGGGACTAGCGGAACGGAGCCCCCAGTACTTC